A single sample is the source of the 25 T cell receptor beta chains below, sequenced in a study of neurological immune-mediated disorders. Each CDR3 protein gets one entry after TCRdb re-called the 5' RACE reads with MiXCR. The table shows tens of thousands of distinct CDR3 sequences, with 12% occurring only once. The sequencing input was PBMCs. These receptors all come from a female donor in good health.

This clonotype was found many times. The chain joins TRBV18 to TRBJ1-1; D gene uncertain. CDR1 is KGHSH and CDR2 is LQKENI in the germline V gene. V lost 5 bases to trimming and J lost 1 base, with 2 bases between them. The CDR3 totals 11 residues. In nucleotides, the CDR3 is TGTGCCAGCTCAAAGAACACTGAAGCTTTCTTT. Translated, it gives CASSKNTEAFF.

Ten or more counts support this clonotype. The chain uses TRBV5-1 and TRBJ2-1; 8 nucleotides agree with TRBD2. The CDR3 spans 16 residues. CDR1 and CDR2 (germline): SGHRS, YFSETQ. Trimming removed 4 bases from V and 2 bases from J; junction bases left unmatched: 8. The CDR3 region is CASSTRGGATYNEQFF. The CDR3 DNA reads TGCGCCAGCAGCACCCGGGGGGGGGCCACCTACAATGAGCAGTTCTTC.

The table lists this clonotype with many counts. The V gene is TRBV14, the J gene TRBJ2-3; TRBD2 might be the D (6 bases). Deletions cut 7 bases from V and 13 bases from J, with 18 bases between. This CDR3 has 12 amino acids. Per the germline V gene, CDR1 is SGHDN and CDR2 is FVKESK. The CDR3 loop reads CASTLRAGPEYF. CDR3 sequence (DNA): TGTGCCAGCACCCTCCGAGCGGGTCCCGAGTATTTT.

The chain is built from TRBV6-5 and TRBJ2-4; D not resolved. The germline CDR1 and CDR2 sequences are MNHEY and SVGAGI. V lost 5 bases, J lost 2 bases, and 10 bases lay in between. This CDR3 is built from 14 residues. CDR3 in amino acids: CASSVSQSKNIQYF. CDR3 coding DNA: TGTGCCAGCAGTGTGTCCCAATCCAAAAACATTCAGTACTTC.

This clonotype was recorded many times. This rearrangement joins TRBV5-1 to TRBJ1-4; D is undetermined. The ends were cut back, 0 bases at V and 8 bases at J, with 8 bases in the middle. The V gene's germline CDR1 is SGHRS and CDR2 YFSETQ. The CDR3 totals 13 residues. The CDR3 is CASSLEPEEKLFF. The CDR3 region has the DNA TGCGCCAGCAGCTTGGAACCGGAGGAAAAACTGTTTTTT.

This clonotype showed up many times. V and J are TRBV6-2 or TRBV6-3 and TRBJ1-1, with D unresolved. The CDR3 contains 13 residues. Trimming left V 6 bases short and J 4 bases short, with 12 bases between. Germline CDR1 reads MNHEY; CDR2 reads SVGEGT. CDR3 protein: CASRLNFGTEAFF. The CDR3 bases are TGTGCCAGCAGGCTCAATTTCGGCACTGAAGCTTTCTTT.

The chain links TRBV4-2 to TRBJ2-1, with 13 bases identical to TRBD2. V shed 2 bases, J shed 3 bases, and the junction held 4 bases outside the gene matches. The germline V gene has CDR1 LGHNA and CDR2 YNFKEQ. This CDR3 contains 17 residues. The CDR3 region has the DNA TGTGCCAGCAGCCAACGGACTAGCGGGAGTATCTACAATGAGCAGTTCTTC. Encoded protein: CASSQRTSGSIYNEQFF.

In this sample, this clonotype turned up many times. This rearrangement joins TRBV5-1 to TRBJ2-7; 14 bases agree with TRBD2. With V trimmed by 4 bases and J by 7 bases, 4 bases remained unmatched. Germline CDR1 reads SGHRS; CDR2 reads YFSETQ. CDR3 length: 14 amino acids. CDR3 region: CASSPGTSGGEQYF. The DNA of the CDR3 is TGCGCCAGCAGCCCTGGGACTAGCGGGGGAGAGCAGTACTTC.

This clonotype has ten or more counts. This chain connects TRBV20-1 to TRBJ2-3; 10 nucleotides line up with TRBD2. Per germline, CDR1 DFQATT and CDR2 SNEGSKA (reference sequence). V lost 3 bases to trimming and J lost 2 bases; unmatched junction nucleotides: 5. CDR3 length equals 15 residues. Here the CDR3 reads CSASPTSGHTDTQYF. The CDR3 nucleotides are TGCAGTGCTAGCCCGACTAGCGGGCACACAGATACGCAGTATTTT.

This clonotype was counted ten times or more. The rearrangement uses TRBV5-1 and TRBJ1-6; no definite D call. V lost 2 bases to trimming and J lost 7 bases, with 7 bases between them. This CDR3 is built from 13 residues. Germline CDR1 and CDR2: SGHRS and YFSETQ. The CDR3 bases are TGCGCCAGCAGCTTAGGCCGGAATTCACCCCTCCACTTT. As protein: CASSLGRNSPLHF.

In this sample, this clonotype turned up once. This sequence may be a read error, since a much larger clone differs from it by one base. J is TRBJ2-2 and V is TRBV5-1, with 9 positions matching TRBD1. Germline CDR1 is SGHRS and CDR2 is YFSETQ. This CDR3 has 16 residues. The CDR3 nucleotides read TGCGGCAGCAGCTCACGGGGACAGGGCGGCACCGGGGAGCTGTTTTTT. Amino acids: CGSSSRGQGGTGELFF.

This clonotype has ten or more counts. The chain carries TRBV5-1 and TRBJ2-3, with D hard to call. With 2 bases removed from V and 5 bases from J, the gap between germline ends came to 6 bases. This CDR3 has 12 residues. From germline, CDR1 is SGHRS and CDR2 YFSETQ. The CDR3 DNA is TGCGCCAGCAGCTTCCCCGGAGATACGCAGTATTTT. Translation gives CASSFPGDTQYF.

This clonotype has ten or more counts. The chain is built from TRBV12-3 or TRBV12-4 and TRBJ1-1, with D possibly TRBD1 on 6 matching bases. Trimming stripped 5 bases from V and 3 bases from J, with 22 bases between. This CDR3 spans 17 amino acids. The CDR3 sequence is CASSLRHRERWDTEAFF. Written as DNA, the CDR3 is TGTGCCAGCAGTCTGCGGCACAGGGAAAGGTGGGACACTGAAGCTTTCTTT.

The sample holds many counts of this clonotype. V and J are TRBV20-1 and TRBJ1-2; TRBD1 matches at 7 bases. The junction had 14 bases not matched to a gene; V was cut back by 3 bases and J by 7 bases. Germline-derived CDR1 and CDR2 are DFQATT and SNEGSKA (reference sequence). This CDR3 has 15 residues. The CDR3: CSARDDRAKRGGYTF. The CDR3 bases are TGCAGTGCTAGGGACGACAGGGCAAAACGGGGTGGCTACACCTTC.

This clonotype was seen at least ten times. The V call is TRBV30, the J call TRBJ1-6, with unresolved D. CDR3 length: 14 amino acids. V was clipped by 0 bases and J by 9 bases, with 12 bases between them. CDR1 and CDR2 (germline): GTSNPN, SVGIG (reference sequence). CDR3 region: CAWSVPGRFSPLHF. In DNA form, the CDR3 reads TGTGCCTGGAGTGTACCGGGGAGATTTTCACCCCTCCACTTT.

Ten or more counts support this clonotype. The chain recombines TRBV10-1 with TRBJ2-7, with TRBD1 identical over 8 bases. The germline CDR1 and CDR2 sequences are WNHNN and SYGVQD (reference sequence). The CDR3 has 11 residues. V was clipped by 5 bases and J by 12 bases; unmatched bases: 6. The CDR3 protein is CASSPGQGRYF. CDR3 nucleotide sequence: TGCGCCAGCAGTCCAGGACAGGGTCGGTACTTC.

The V gene is TRBV10-3, the J gene TRBJ1-2, with D possibly TRBD1 on 6 matching bases. The CDR3 sequence is 16 residues long. Between the trimmed V and J ends, which lost 4 bases and 7 bases, there was a span of 22 bases. Germline V gene sequence: CDR1 ENHRY, CDR2 SYGVKD. The CDR3 region is CAISVQPSPQGGGYTF. CDR3 DNA sequence: TGTGCCATCAGTGTCCAGCCCAGTCCACAGGGCGGTGGCTACACCTTC.

For this clonotype: This may be a read error: a much more frequent sequence differs by one nucleotide. The chain joins TRBV20-1 to TRBJ1-3; maybe TRBD1 (6 bases). The germline CDR1 and CDR2 sequences are DFQATT and SNEGSKA (reference sequence). The CDR3 runs 12 residues. The V gene lost 6 bases and the J gene lost 4 bases, with 10 bases spanning the gap. The CDR3 sequence is CSAGGTGNTIYF. In DNA, the CDR3 is TGCAGTGCGGGGGGGACAGGAAACACCATATATTTT.

This clonotype was seen many times. J is TRBJ2-1 and V is TRBV7-2; TRBD2 matches 10 bases. This CDR3 is 17 amino acids long. The J segment lost 10 bases and the V segment lost 1 base, leaving 13 bases of the junction unmatched. From germline, CDR1 is SGHTA and CDR2 FQGNSA. CDR3 residues: CASSLGIAGGVLREQFF. CDR3 coding DNA: TGTGCCAGCAGCTTAGGGATAGCGGGGGGAGTATTACGAGAGCAGTTCTTC. The full variable domain, its missing parts supplied by reference TRBV7-2 and TRBJ2-1, is GAGVSQSPSNKVTEKGKDVELRCDPISGHTALYWYRQSLGQGLEFLIYFQGNSAPDKSGLPSDRFSAERTGGSVSTLTIQRTQQEDSAVYLCASSLGIAGGVLREQFFGPGTRLTVL.

This clonotype has ten or more counts. The rearrangement joins TRBV12-3 or TRBV12-4 to TRBJ1-1, with 9 bases that match TRBD1. The CDR3 sequence is 16 residues long. V shed 3 bases and J 4 bases; nucleotides not matched to a gene: 9. CDR3 loop: CASSFLGQGRGTEAFF. CDR3 sequence (DNA): TGTGCCAGCAGTTTCCTAGGACAGGGGAGAGGCACTGAAGCTTTCTTT.

This clonotype was recorded at least ten times. The V call is TRBV7-9, the J call TRBJ1-5, with a possible D match to TRBD1 (6 bases). Deletions cut 1 base from V and 4 bases from J, with 14 bases between. This CDR3 comprises 16 residues. Germline V gene data show CDR1 as SEHNR and CDR2 as FQNEAQ (reference sequence). The CDR3 DNA reads TGTGCCAGCAGCTTAGGAACAGGGTATGTGAATCAGCCCCAGCATTTT. As protein: CASSLGTGYVNQPQHF.

This clonotype was counted ten times or more. V gene TRBV6-1 combines with J gene TRBJ1-1; D call uncertain. The ends were cut back, 0 bases at V and 11 bases at J, with 19 bases in the middle. CDR3 length: 15 amino acids. CDR1 and CDR2 (germline): MNHNS, SASEGT. The CDR3, as DNA: TGTGCCAGCAGTGAAGCGCCGCGGCAGCCCGAAGAGGCTTTCTTT. Translation gives CASSEAPRQPEEAFF.

This rearrangement joins TRBV10-2 to TRBJ1-4; 11 bases are shared with TRBD1. The CDR3 sequence is 16 residues long. Germline assignment: CDR1 WSHSY and CDR2 SAAADI. Unmatched junction bases numbered 8, after V lost 3 bases and J lost 8 bases. The CDR3 nucleotides are TGCGCCAGCAGTGATCCCTCCGGACAGGGGGCCGAAAAACTGTTTTTT. The encoded protein is CASSDPSGQGAEKLFF.

Many counts were recorded for this clonotype. The chain is built from TRBV24-1 and TRBJ2-2; 8 nucleotides agree with TRBD2. Germline values: CDR1 KGHDR, CDR2 SFDVKD. V lost 7 bases and J lost 6; bases outside the gene matches: 9. This CDR3 has 15 residues. CDR3 amino acids: CATSAPGGLSGELFF. The DNA of the CDR3 is TGTGCCACCAGCGCTCCGGGGGGGCTCTCCGGGGAGCTGTTTTTT.

The chain joins TRBV6-1 to TRBJ2-1; 8 nucleotides line up with TRBD2. The CDR3 runs to 15 residues. V dropped 1 base and J dropped 6; count of bases not matched to a gene: 5. CDR1 is MNHNS and CDR2 is SASEGT in the germline V gene. The CDR3 DNA follows: TGTGCCAGCAGTGAAGAGGCCGGGGGGGCCAATGAGCAGTTCTTC. This encodes CASSEEAGGANEQFF.